Described below is a single T cell receptor beta chain sequence and its context. What it binds is not known. CDR1 is PRHDT and CDR2 is FYEKMQ in the germline V gene (reference sequence). With 2 bases clipped from V and 3 bases from J, the junction kept 4 bases outside the gene matches. CDR3 length equals 16 residues. The data derive from a study of STAT5B mutations in CD4+ large granular lymphocyte leukemia. Per the original methods: The detection floor for productive clonotype frequency was 2.59 x 10-5. Sequenced by immunoSEQ multiplex PCR; TCRdb stores in-frame clones only, minus some. The V and J calls and clone size were taken over from that table, and D and trimming were inferred from the DNA. Among about 20,000 clones listed, 82% were seen once. Study results and caveats: CD4-sorted patient repertoires seemed more clonal than healthy CD4+ repertoires. 8/27 top patient clones versus 2/35 control clones were TRBV06-family.

The sequence was obtained from a human donor in good health. Sequencing input: CD4+ T cells from blood buffy coats. The chain uses TRBV13 and TRBJ2-3, with TRBD2 identical over 11 bases. The DNA for the CDR3 is TGTGCCAGCAGCTTACGGCTAGCGGGGGGTACAGATACGCAGTATTTT. It codes for CASSLRLAGGTDTQYF. Using reference TRBV13 and TRBJ2-3 for the parts outside the CDR3, the full variable domain is AAGVIQSPRHLIKEKRETATLKCYPIPRHDTVYWYQQGPGQDPQFLISFYEKMQSDKGSIPDRFSAQQFSDYHSELNMSSLELGDSALYFCASSLRLAGGTDTQYFGPGTRLTVL.